This TCR beta chain was captured in a study of beta chain features in type 1 diabetes. Study-wide context: Patients and healthy donors were similar in age, gender and cell yields. Study-level findings and limits: The analysis here could not establish whether HLA type shapes TCRB rearrangement. Shortening of TCRB CDR3s, moderate but significant, appeared in all four CD4+ subsets of Type 1 diabetes patients.

Since all of the isolated RNA was reverse transcribed, expressed TCRB transcripts were what got sequenced. Sequencing used immunoSEQ multiplex PCR; TCRdb keeps in-frame clones, though not all of them. This sample has under 950,000 clones; 15% to 20% occur once, and the top ten carry 0.02% to 0.025%. This clone was recorded a few times. Antigen unknown. The germline V gene encodes CDR1 SGDLS and CDR2 YYNGEE. This CDR3 has 15 amino acids. J gave up 3 bases and V 3 bases, and 3 bases lay outside the gene matches. J is TRBJ2-1 and V is TRBV9; 10 nucleotides line up with TRBD2. The sequence derives from a woman under 30 in good health. The material sequenced was naive CD4+ T cells from blood. The CDR3 sequence is CASSEREGRYNEQFF. The DNA for the CDR3 is TGTGCCAGCAGCGAGCGGGAGGGCCGCTACAATGAGCAGTTCTTC.